The present entry profiles one TCR beta chain with its context. No antigen is known for it. The data originate from a study of cytomegalovirus exposure and HLA in healthy donors. 13 Jbeta primers and 60 Vbeta primers were used for the PCR. Generated by immunoSEQ multiplex PCR, the TCRdb table keeps only in-frame clones and is missing some. Of roughly 160,000 clones listed, roughly 85% are singletons. Study results and limitations: Most CMV-associated TCR beta chains appeared HLA-restricted in a later analysis. Most TCRs appeared rarely, but some public TCRs recurred in many donors.

This sequence originates from a woman aged 45-65 years in good health and CMV-seronegative. The sample taken for sequencing was PBMCs.

CDR3 nucleotides: TGTGCCATCAGTGAGTTCGAGGGGGCCGGGGGCTACACCTTC. Translation: CAISEFEGAGGYTF. This chain uses TRBV10-3 with TRBJ1-2; 7 bases map to TRBD1. The V and J ends lost 1 base and 8 bases, in that order; junction bases with no gene match: 7. The CDR3 runs to 14 residues. Germline V gives CDR1 ENHRY, CDR2 SYGVKD.